Each of the 21 T cell receptor beta chains below was sequenced from the same sample in a study of PD-1 blockade in classical Hodgkin lymphoma. Only in-frame clones appear in the TCRdb table, and some are missing; sequencing was by immunoSEQ multiplex PCR. Of 110,000 or so clones detected, roughly 90% appear once; the ten largest clones hold around a fifth. Indicated time point: cycle 4 day 1 (C4D1), after five to seven weeks of nivolumab. Relapse was seen in all patients after autologous stem cell transplantation, and brentuximab vedotin exposure was variable. The sample was peripheral blood mononuclear cells (PBMCs), taken before the fourth cycle of nivolumab. The receptors were gathered from a human donor with classical Hodgkin lymphoma.

The chain is built from TRBV11-3 and TRBJ1-4, with 10 bases that match TRBD1. Germline CDR1 SGHNT, CDR2 YENEEA. J was trimmed by 6 bases and V by 4 bases; bases with no gene match: 14. The CDR3 is 18 residues long. The CDR3 loop is CASSSGDRGPSSHEKLFF. The CDR3 coding sequence is TGTGCCAGCAGCTCCGGGGACAGGGGCCCCTCCTCCCATGAAAAACTGTTTTTT.

This chain connects TRBV28 to TRBJ2-4; D might be TRBD1 (6 bases). V lost 6 bases, J lost 4 bases, and 10 bases lay in between. This CDR3 comprises 13 residues. Germline CDR1 is MDHEN and CDR2 is SYDVKM. CDR3 nucleotide sequence: TGTGCCAGCAGCCGTACAGGGAAAAACATTCAGTACTTC. Encoded protein: CASSRTGKNIQYF. The variable domain in full, completed from reference TRBV28 and TRBJ2-4, reads DVKVTQSSRYLVKRTGEKVFLECVQDMDHENMFWYRQDPGLGLRLIYFSYDVKMKEKGDIPEGYSVSREKKERFSLILESASTNQTSMYLCASSRTGKNIQYFGAGTRLSVL.

V usage is TRBV28 and J usage is TRBJ1-5, with 9 bases that match TRBD1. Unmatched junction bases numbered 7, after V lost 6 bases and J lost 4 bases. CDR3 size: 15 residues. Germline CDR1 and CDR2: MDHEN and SYDVKM. The CDR3 loop reads CASRTAGTGNQPQHF. CDR3 coding DNA: TGTGCCAGCAGAACCGCCGGGACAGGGAATCAGCCCCAGCATTTT.

The chain links TRBV6-1 to TRBJ1-2; TRBD1 matches at 9 bases. CDR3 length equals 14 residues. CDR1 and CDR2 from the germline V gene are MNHNS and SASEGT. Trimming removed 3 bases from V and 4 bases from J; junction bases left unmatched: 3. CDR3 in DNA: TGTGCCAGCAGTGACCGACAGGGGGGCTATGGCTACACCTTC. Protein sequence: CASSDRQGGYGYTF.

The chain couples TRBV2 to TRBJ2-1, with 14 bases aligning to TRBD2. CDR3 size: 17 residues. Looked up from germline, CDR1 is SNHLY and CDR2 is FYNNEI. J lost 6 bases, V lost 5 bases, and 9 bases had no gene match. The CDR3 loop is CASSLTSGRALGNEQFF. CDR3 in DNA: TGTGCCAGCAGTTTGACTAGCGGGAGGGCCCTCGGCAATGAGCAGTTCTTC.

This chain connects TRBV7-6 to TRBJ2-1, with 8 bases aligning to TRBD2. The germline V gene encodes CDR1 SGHVS and CDR2 FNYEAQ. After removal of 3 bases from V and 3 bases from J, the junction contained 4 bases not matched to a gene. This CDR3 is 15 amino acids long. This CDR3 reads CASSFKSGSYNEQFF. Here the CDR3 DNA reads TGTGCCAGCAGCTTTAAAAGCGGGAGCTACAATGAGCAGTTCTTC.

This chain joins TRBV4-3 and TRBJ1-2; 9 bases fit TRBD1. The germline gives CDR1 LGHNA, CDR2 YSLEER. The CDR3 is made up of 15 amino acids. V trimming: 3 bases; J trimming: 8 bases; junction bases outside the gene matches: 10. As DNA, the CDR3 is TGCGCCAGCAGCCATAGCCCACAGGGGGCGCGGGGCTACACCTTC. Amino acids: CASSHSPQGARGYTF.

The chain carries TRBV30 and TRBJ2-5; TRBD1 aligns across 9 bases. The CDR3 has 15 amino acids. The V and J ends lost 4 bases and 5 bases, in that order; junction bases with no gene match: 11. Germline-derived CDR1 and CDR2 are GTSNPN and SVGIG (reference sequence). The CDR3 loop reads CAWTPRDRVAETQYF. The CDR3 bases are TGTGCCTGGACCCCAAGGGACAGGGTGGCGGAGACCCAGTACTTC.

This rearrangement joins TRBV7-7 to TRBJ2-5; D perhaps matches TRBD2 (5 bases). The V end lost 5 bases, the J end lost 2 bases, and 18 bases lay between the germline ends. This CDR3 contains 16 residues. Per germline, CDR1 SSHAT and CDR2 FNYEAQ (reference sequence). CDR3 in amino acids: CASSPQLGGTQETQYF. CDR3 in DNA: TGTGCCAGCAGCCCCCAACTAGGAGGCACACAAGAGACCCAGTACTTC.

CDR3 residues: CSVGSRAREDYGYTF. CDR3 DNA: TGCAGCGTTGGAAGTCGGGCAAGGGAAGACTATGGCTACACCTTC. The chain is built from TRBV29-1 and TRBJ1-2, with D uncertain. The CDR3 covers 15 residues. The germline gives CDR1 SQVTM, CDR2 ANQGSEA. V lost 4 bases to trimming and J lost 3 bases, with 18 bases between them. The complete variable domain, with remaining parts taken from reference TRBV29-1 and TRBJ1-2, reads SAVISQKPSRDICQRGTSLTIQCQVDSQVTMMFWYRQQPGQSLTLIATANQGSEATYESGFVIDKFPISRPNLTFSTLTVSNMSPEDSSIYLCSVGSRAREDYGYTFGSGTRLTVV.

The CDR3 sequence: CASSLVDWGGYTF. The CDR3 bases are TGTGCCAGCAGCTTGGTAGACTGGGGTGGCTACACCTTC. V is TRBV5-4 and J is TRBJ1-2; D is unclear. Per the germline V gene, CDR1 is SGHNT and CDR2 is YYREEE (reference sequence). Between the trimmed V and J ends, which lost 0 bases and 7 bases, there was a span of 10 bases. This CDR3 region has 13 residues.

The J gene is TRBJ2-5, the V gene TRBV29-1, with a possible D match to TRBD2 (5 bases). CDR1 is SQVTM and CDR2 is ANQGSEA in the germline V gene. Trimming removed 3 bases at V and 4 bases at J, with 12 bases between. CDR3 length: 13 amino acids. CDR3 in DNA: TGCAGCGTTGATTCCGGGGTACCAGAGACCCAGTACTTC. Its translation: CSVDSGVPETQYF.

This clone showed up just once. CDR3 region: CASSNGLAGEFAKNIQYF. In nucleotides, the CDR3 is TGTGCCAGCAGTAACGGACTAGCGGGAGAATTCGCCAAAAACATTCAGTACTTC. V is TRBV28 and J is TRBJ2-4; the match to TRBD2 covers 13 bases. V lost 5 bases to trimming and J lost 1 base; unmatched junction nucleotides: 8. The CDR3 spans 18 residues. CDR1 and CDR2 from the germline V gene are MDHEN and SYDVKM.

The chain employs TRBV5-1 and TRBJ2-2; 7 bases align to TRBD2. This CDR3 region has 17 residues. Germline V gene sequence: CDR1 SGHRS, CDR2 YFSETQ. J was trimmed by 0 bases and V by 1 base; bases with no gene match: 6. Here the CDR3 reads CASSLLGGSANTGELFF. The CDR3 DNA reads as TGCGCCAGCAGCTTGTTGGGAGGGAGCGCGAACACCGGGGAGCTGTTTTTT.

The chain is built from TRBV6-5 and TRBJ2-7, with 9 bases aligning to TRBD1. The CDR3 has 13 amino acids. Per germline, CDR1 MNHEY and CDR2 SVGAGI. In DNA form, the CDR3 reads TGTGCGGCCCGTGGGACAGGGTCCCCCGAGCAGTACTTC. Amino acid sequence: CAARGTGSPEQYF.

Remarks on this clone: Its ends do not fully match the called genes, so a read error is possible. The V call is TRBV7-6, the J call TRBJ2-1; D is unresolved. Germline CDR1 SGHVS, CDR2 FNYEAQ. This CDR3 is 13 amino acids long. The CDR3 protein is CASSLSSHNEQFF. CDR3 nucleotides: TGTGCCAGCAGCTTAAGCTCCCACAATGAGCAGTTCTTC.

The chain combines TRBV27 with TRBJ1-4; maybe TRBD1 (5 bases). CDR3 size: 15 residues. Per the germline V gene, CDR1 is MNHEY and CDR2 is SMNVEV (reference sequence). Between the trimmed V and J ends, which lost 3 bases and 4 bases, there was a span of 12 bases. The CDR3 loop reads CASSLGRQSNEKLFF. The CDR3 coding sequence is TGTGCCAGCAGTTTGGGCAGACAGAGTAATGAAAAACTGTTTTTT.

The genes are TRBV29-1 and TRBJ1-5; no firm D call. The CDR3 spans 16 residues. The ends were cut back, 5 bases at V and 0 bases at J, with 17 bases in the middle. Germline CDR1 is SQVTM and CDR2 is ANQGSEA. The CDR3 DNA reads TGCAGCGTTTCGACCGGACCTTCGAATAGCAATCAGCCCCAGCATTTT. Translated, it gives CSVSTGPSNSNQPQHF. Combining the CDR3 with reference TRBV29-1 and TRBJ1-5 gives the whole variable domain SAVISQKPSRDICQRGTSLTIQCQVDSQVTMMFWYRQQPGQSLTLIATANQGSEATYESGFVIDKFPISRPNLTFSTLTVSNMSPEDSSIYLCSVSTGPSNSNQPQHFGDGTRLSIL.

This clone appeared a few times. The CDR3 DNA follows: TGTGCCAGCAGTTACGGGGGGGCGCGGGATGGAAACACCATATATTTT. Residues: CASSYGGARDGNTIYF. The rearrangement uses TRBV6-5 and TRBJ1-3; tentatively, D is TRBD1 (6 bases). Germline CDR1 MNHEY, CDR2 SVGAGI. This CDR3 spans 16 amino acids. V shed 2 bases and J shed 3 bases, with 14 bases lying between them.

The rearrangement links TRBV9 to TRBJ2-3, with 9 positions matching TRBD2. This CDR3 is 17 amino acids long. Germline-derived CDR1 and CDR2 are SGDLS and YYNGEE. V trimming: 4 bases; J trimming: 4 bases; junction bases outside the gene matches: 13. The CDR3: CASSFRMSGGRADTQYF. In DNA form, the CDR3 reads TGTGCCAGCAGCTTCCGTATGTCGGGCGGGAGGGCAGATACGCAGTATTTT.

This chain connects TRBV6-1 to TRBJ1-4, with D tentatively TRBD1 (5 bases). The CDR3 spans 12 residues. Per the germline V gene, CDR1 is MNHNS and CDR2 is SASEGT. Trimming took off 11 bases at V and 8 bases at J, with 15 bases between the two ends. The CDR3 region is CAAGLSREKLFF. The CDR3 DNA sequence: TGTGCCGCGGGGCTCTCCAGGGAAAAACTGTTTTTT.